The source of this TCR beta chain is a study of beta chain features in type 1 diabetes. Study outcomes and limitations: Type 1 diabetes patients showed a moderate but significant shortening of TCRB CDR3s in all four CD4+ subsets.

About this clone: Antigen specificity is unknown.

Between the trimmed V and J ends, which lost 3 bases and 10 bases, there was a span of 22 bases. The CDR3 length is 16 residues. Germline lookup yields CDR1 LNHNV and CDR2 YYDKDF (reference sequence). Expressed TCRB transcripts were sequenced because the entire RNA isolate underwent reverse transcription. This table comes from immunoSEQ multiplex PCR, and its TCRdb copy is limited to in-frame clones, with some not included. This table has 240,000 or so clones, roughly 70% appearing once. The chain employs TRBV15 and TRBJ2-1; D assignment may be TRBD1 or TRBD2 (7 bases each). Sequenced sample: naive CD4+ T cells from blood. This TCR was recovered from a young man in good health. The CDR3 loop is CATSSGGGQISREQFF. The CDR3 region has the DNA TGTGCCACCAGCAGTGGCGGGGGACAGATCAGCCGGGAGCAGTTCTTC.